These 18 T cell receptor beta chains originate from one sample sequenced in a study of T cell responses to AZD1222 COVID-19 vaccine (dated by TCRdb to 2020 to 2022). The sample's time point label, decoded: about 28 days (+/-7) after the second vaccine dose. Libraries were built with the immunoSEQ multiplex PCR assay. TCRdb's version of the immuneACCESS table is confined to in-frame rearrangements and falls short of the full clone set. An unresolved V gene accounts for under half of the shortfall where checked; the remainder is of unknown origin. This sample is represented by fewer than 200,000 clones; 88% of them were singletons. The ten largest make up around 26% of the sample. The sequencing here drew on peripheral blood, taken 28 days after the second AZD1222 dose. The source of these receptors is an adult who received the AZD1222 COVID-19 vaccine.

The V gene is TRBV5-8, the J gene TRBJ2-7; D not resolved. The V gene lost 0 bases and the J gene lost 4 bases, with 17 bases spanning the gap. CDR3 length: 16 amino acids. The germline gives CDR1 SGHTS, CDR2 YDEGEE. The CDR3: CASSLGSAHIGYEQYF. In DNA, the CDR3 is TGTGCCAGCAGCTTGGGCTCGGCCCATATCGGATACGAGCAGTACTTC.

This clone was recorded once. The V and J genes are TRBV19 and TRBJ1-5, with a weak D call TRBD1 (5 bases). CDR3 length: 15 residues. The ends were cut back, 7 bases at V and 6 bases at J, with 19 bases in the middle. The germline V gene encodes CDR1 LNHDA and CDR2 SQIVND (reference sequence). The CDR3 region has the DNA TGTGCCAGTACCTCAGGGTCGGGGATGGGTCAGCCCCAGCATTTT. Translating gives CASTSGSGMGQPQHF.

CDR3 loop: CASSQDRGESSYEQYF. In nucleotides, the CDR3 is TGTGCCAGCAGCCAAGATCGGGGCGAGAGTTCCTACGAGCAGTACTTC. This sequence joins TRBV3-1 (or the pseudogene TRBV3-2) and TRBJ2-7; perhaps D is TRBD1 or TRBD2 (5 bases each). The germline gives CDR1 LGHDT, CDR2 YNNKEL (reference sequence). The CDR3 totals 16 residues. V gave up 0 bases and J gave up 1 base, with 13 bases separating them.

This chain joins TRBV2 and TRBJ1-2, with unresolved D. The V end was cut by 6 bases, the J end by 5 bases, with 13 bases between. Germline V gives CDR1 SNHLY, CDR2 FYNNEI. The CDR3 runs 13 residues. CDR3 in amino acids: CASSLQEDYGYTF. For the CDR3, the DNA is TGTGCCAGCAGCTTACAAGAGGATTATGGCTACACCTTC.

J is TRBJ2-3 and V is TRBV7-9; D call uncertain. Germline loops: CDR1 SEHNR, CDR2 FQNEAQ (reference sequence). Trimming stripped 1 base from V and 4 bases from J, with 9 bases between. CDR3 length: 14 residues. The CDR3 protein is CASSLEETPDTQYF. In nucleotides, the CDR3 is TGTGCCAGCAGCTTAGAAGAGACCCCAGATACGCAGTATTTT.

The rearrangement uses TRBV6-4 and TRBJ1-6; D perhaps matches TRBD1 (6 bases). The germline V gene encodes CDR1 MRHNA and CDR2 SNTAGT. This CDR3 has 16 residues. V was cut by 0 bases and J by 7 bases, with 13 bases left in between. The CDR3 region has the DNA TGTGCCAGCAGTGACTCAGCAGGGGCGATAAATTCACCCCTCCACTTT. Amino acid sequence: CASSDSAGAINSPLHF.

In this sample, this clone turned up once. CDR3 sequence: CASSLGLANTGELFF. CDR3 nucleotide sequence: TGCGCCAGCAGCCTGGGACTAGCGAACACCGGGGAGCTGTTTTTT. V gene TRBV4-3 combines with J gene TRBJ2-2; TRBD2 aligns across 8 bases. The ends lost 4 bases at V and 0 bases at J; junction bases unmatched: 1. The length of the CDR3 is 15 residues. CDR1 LGHNA and CDR2 YSLEER come from the germline V gene.

This clone was seen only a few times. The rearrangement uses TRBV28 and TRBJ1-2; TRBD1 aligns across 9 bases. The CDR3 is 16 amino acids. Trimming took 3 bases from V and 0 from J; bases not matched to a gene: 5. Germline lookup yields CDR1 MDHEN and CDR2 SYDVKM. CDR3 sequence: CASSFPDRGTNYGYTF. In DNA, the CDR3 is TGTGCCAGCAGTTTTCCCGACAGGGGGACTAACTATGGCTACACCTTC.

The gene calls are TRBV4-1 and TRBJ2-3; D call uncertain. CDR3 length: 16 residues. CDR1 and CDR2 (germline): MGHRA, YSYEKL. The V end was cut by 4 bases, the J end by 0 bases, with 14 bases between. CDR3 DNA: TGCGCCAGCAGCCTAAGGGCAGCGCCGAGCACAGATACGCAGTATTTT. Residues: CASSLRAAPSTDTQYF.

The chain has TRBV12-5 and TRBJ2-2; D gene uncertain. This CDR3 spans 14 amino acids. Germline CDR1 is LGHNT and CDR2 is FRNRAP. V was trimmed by 5 bases and J by 2 bases, leaving 9 bases between them. In DNA form, the CDR3 reads TGTGCTAGTGGTGGTGGAGTAAACACCGGGGAGCTGTTTTTT. Its translation is CASGGGVNTGELFF.

The chain is built from TRBV7-9 and TRBJ1-1; D might be TRBD1 (5 bases). The CDR3 runs to 14 residues. The germline V gene has CDR1 SEHNR and CDR2 FQNEAQ (reference sequence). Trimming took 4 bases from V and 0 from J, leaving 9 bases between them. Here the CDR3 reads CASSSQGLNTEAFF. CDR3 sequence (DNA): TGTGCCAGCAGCTCCCAGGGCTTGAACACTGAAGCTTTCTTT.

This clone was counted between two and nine times. The J gene is TRBJ2-7, the V gene TRBV27, with 7 bases matching TRBD2. The CDR3 covers 14 residues. V dropped 6 bases and J dropped 3; count of bases not matched to a gene: 8. The V gene's germline CDR1 is MNHEY and CDR2 SMNVEV (reference sequence). The CDR3 DNA is TGTGCCAGCAGCCCCCCGGGGGGAGACTACGAGCAGTACTTC. It is translated as CASSPPGGDYEQYF.

This rearrangement joins TRBV6-5 to TRBJ2-1; a weak D match, TRBD2 (6 bases). The CDR3 runs to 15 residues. Germline CDR1 is MNHEY and CDR2 is SVGAGI. V was clipped by 0 bases and J by 7 bases, with 13 bases between them. CDR3 coding DNA: TGTGCCAGCAGTTACTCTAGGGCAGGAGGGAATGAGCAGTTCTTC. Its protein product is CASSYSRAGGNEQFF.

V gene TRBV29-1 combines with J gene TRBJ2-4; 9 nucleotides line up with TRBD1. CDR1 is SQVTM and CDR2 is ANQGSEA in the germline V gene. This CDR3 has 15 residues. J was trimmed by 4 bases and V by 4 bases; bases with no gene match: 8. The CDR3 loop reads CSVVAPGTGKNIQYF. In DNA, the CDR3 is TGCAGCGTTGTAGCACCCGGGACAGGGAAAAACATTCAGTACTTC.

The chain couples TRBV7-6 to TRBJ2-2; a weak D match, TRBD2 (6 bases). The ends were cut back, 4 bases at V and 4 bases at J, with 16 bases in the middle. This CDR3 has 16 amino acids. Per germline, CDR1 SGHVS and CDR2 FNYEAQ. CDR3 bases: TGTGCCAGCAGCTCGGCGGGGACGGCGACCACCGGGGAGCTGTTTTTT. Protein sequence: CASSSAGTATTGELFF.

CDR3 in amino acids: CASSRRGEGTDTQYF. The CDR3 DNA reads as TGTGCCAGCAGCCGGAGAGGAGAGGGCACAGATACGCAGTATTTT. This chain uses TRBV7-6 with TRBJ2-3; no clear D. The CDR3 covers 15 residues. Per the germline V gene, CDR1 is SGHVS and CDR2 is FNYEAQ. V lost 5 bases to trimming and J lost 1 base, with 13 bases between them. Full variable domain (remainder filled in from reference TRBV7-6 and TRBJ2-3): GAGVSQSPRYKVTKRGQDVALRCDPISGHVSLYWYRQALGQGPEFLTYFNYEAQQDKSGLPNDRFSAERPEGSISTLTIQRTEQRDSAMYRCASSRRGEGTDTQYFGPGTRLTVL.

This clone was picked up one time. The V and J genes are TRBV19 and TRBJ1-5; D possibly corresponds to TRBD1 (5 bases). Between the trimmed V and J ends, which lost 1 base and 3 bases, there was a span of 13 bases. The CDR3 runs 16 residues. The germline V gene encodes CDR1 LNHDA and CDR2 SQIVND (reference sequence). CDR3 sequence (DNA): TGTGCCAGTAGTATAGGGGGCTCGGGACTCAATCAGCCCCAGCATTTT. Translation gives CASSIGGSGLNQPQHF.

V and J are TRBV28 and TRBJ2-1; 9 bases match TRBD1. J lost 6 bases, V lost 1 base, and 7 bases had no gene match. CDR1 and CDR2 (germline): MDHEN, SYDVKM. This CDR3 is built from 16 residues. This CDR3 reads CASSLSWTGDSNEQFF. The CDR3 DNA reads as TGTGCCAGCAGTTTATCTTGGACAGGGGATTCCAATGAGCAGTTCTTC.